A selection of T cell receptor beta chains follows, all from one sample in a study of early T cells in non-severe SARS-CoV-2 infection. TCRdb independently ran MiXCR on the 5' RACE reads; one entry per CDR3 protein. This table has approximately 31,000 distinct CDR3 sequences, around 5.8% appearing once. The sequenced sample consisted of whole blood. These receptors all stem from an adult who was a healthcare worker with PCR-confirmed SARS-CoV-2 infection or an uninfected control (not recorded which). The CDR3 runs from the conserved cysteine through the conserved F or W. D genes are given only for firm matches. Clone size is shown for a subset of rows, as once, few, many or a class of expanded clone.

v_gene: TRBV6-5
d_gene: -
abundance: few
j_gene: TRBJ1-1
CDR3nt: TGTGCCAGCAGTTCCAGGGGACGGGGCACTGAAGCTTTCTTT
CDR3aa: CASSSRGRGTEAFF

v_gene: TRBV4-3
d_gene: -
abundance: medium-sized
j_gene: TRBJ1-2
CDR3nt: TGCGCCAGCAGCCGCTTACAAGATGGTCAAGGGGCTTACGGCTACACCTTC
CDR3aa: CASSRLQDGQGAYGYTF

v_gene: TRBV5-1
d_gene: -
abundance: many
j_gene: TRBJ2-5
CDR3nt: TGCGCCAGCAGCATACAGGGACACCAAGAGACCCAGTACTTC
CDR3aa: CASSIQGHQETQYF

v_gene: TRBV11-2
d_gene: -
abundance: once
j_gene: TRBJ2-7
CDR3nt: TGTGCCAGCAGCTTAGCCGGGGGGACAGGCCTGTCCTACGAGCAGTACTTC
CDR3aa: CASSLAGGTGLSYEQYF

v_gene: TRBV19
d_gene: TRBD1
abundance: -
j_gene: TRBJ1-2
CDR3nt: TGTGCCAGTAGTCCTCTGGGACAGGGGGCGAACTATGGCTACACCTTC
CDR3aa: CASSPLGQGANYGYTF

v_gene: TRBV4-1
d_gene: TRBD1
abundance: many
j_gene: TRBJ1-2
CDR3nt: TGCGCCAGCAGCCCGCAATCAACAGGGGGCCGGTATGGCTACACCTTC
CDR3aa: CASSPQSTGGRYGYTF

v_gene: TRBV5-5
d_gene: -
abundance: -
j_gene: TRBJ2-5
CDR3nt: TGTGCCAGCAGCTGGAGAGGCCGGGGTCATCGAGAGACCCAGTACTTC
CDR3aa: CASSWRGRGHRETQYF

v_gene: TRBV10-2
d_gene: -
abundance: many
j_gene: TRBJ2-7
CDR3nt: TGCGCCAGCAGTGAATTCTACGAGCAGTACTTC
CDR3aa: CASSEFYEQYF

v_gene: TRBV25-1
d_gene: TRBD1
abundance: many
j_gene: TRBJ2-1
CDR3nt: TGTGCCAGCAGTGACCGGGACAGGGTCGTTGGCGAGCAGTTCTTC
CDR3aa: CASSDRDRVVGEQFF

v_gene: TRBV7-2
d_gene: TRBD1
abundance: many
j_gene: TRBJ1-2
CDR3nt: TGTGCCAGCAGCCCCGACAGGGGTCGTGGCTACACCTTC
CDR3aa: CASSPDRGRGYTF

v_gene: TRBV7-9
d_gene: -
abundance: -
j_gene: TRBJ1-4
CDR3nt: TGTGCCAGCACCCGGACAGACCCCAGCGAAAAACTGTTTTTT
CDR3aa: CASTRTDPSEKLFF

v_gene: TRBV19
d_gene: -
abundance: -
j_gene: TRBJ1-2
CDR3nt: TGTGCCAGTAGTTCCGTCGGGCAGGGAATCTACTATGGCTACACCTTC
CDR3aa: CASSSVGQGIYYGYTF

v_gene: TRBV4-1
d_gene: -
abundance: many
j_gene: TRBJ2-1
CDR3nt: TGCGCCAGCAGCCCTGCCTACAATGAGCAGTTCTTC
CDR3aa: CASSPAYNEQFF

v_gene: TRBV12-3/TRBV12-4
d_gene: -
abundance: many
j_gene: TRBJ1-5
CDR3nt: TGTGCCAGCTCCGGGACGACTAATCAGCCCCAGCATTTT
CDR3aa: CASSGTTNQPQHF

v_gene: TRBV12-3/TRBV12-4
d_gene: TRBD2
abundance: many
j_gene: TRBJ2-1
CDR3nt: TGTGCCAGCAGCCGGAGACTAGCGGGTACCTACAATGAGCAGTTCTTC
CDR3aa: CASSRRLAGTYNEQFF

v_gene: TRBV12-3/TRBV12-4
d_gene: -
abundance: many
j_gene: TRBJ1-3
CDR3nt: TGTGCCAGCAGTCGAATAAGCTCTGGAAACACCATATATTTT
CDR3aa: CASSRISSGNTIYF

v_gene: TRBV27
d_gene: -
abundance: -
j_gene: TRBJ2-7
CDR3nt: TGTGCCAGCAGTTTTCGGGCTACACAAAAAAGCGAGCAGTACTTC
CDR3aa: CASSFRATQKSEQYF

v_gene: TRBV12-3/TRBV12-4
d_gene: -
abundance: many
j_gene: TRBJ2-5
CDR3nt: TGTGCCAGCACGCAAGCGGTTCAAGAGACCCAGTACTTC
CDR3aa: CASTQAVQETQYF

v_gene: TRBV7-8
d_gene: -
abundance: medium-sized
j_gene: TRBJ1-5
CDR3nt: TGTGCCAGCAGCTTAGATAGGGCTCGTCAGCCCCAGCATTTT
CDR3aa: CASSLDRARQPQHF

v_gene: TRBV6-2/TRBV6-3
d_gene: TRBD2
abundance: few
j_gene: TRBJ2-4
CDR3nt: TGTGCCAGCAGCCCGGGACTAGCGAACATTCAGTACTTC
CDR3aa: CASSPGLANIQYF

v_gene: TRBV7-9
d_gene: -
abundance: many
j_gene: TRBJ2-7
CDR3nt: TGTGCCAGCAGCCCGTCCTCGAGCTCCTACGAGCAGTACTTC
CDR3aa: CASSPSSSSYEQYF

v_gene: TRBV7-9
d_gene: -
abundance: many
j_gene: TRBJ2-6
CDR3nt: TGTGCCAGCAGCCCCCAAGGGGGGATCGGGGCCAACGTCCTGACTTTC
CDR3aa: CASSPQGGIGANVLTF

v_gene: TRBV28
d_gene: -
abundance: many
j_gene: TRBJ2-6
CDR3nt: TGTGCCAGCAGTTTAGGCGTAAGCTCTGGGGCCAACGTCCTGACTTTC
CDR3aa: CASSLGVSSGANVLTF

v_gene: TRBV11-3
d_gene: TRBD2
abundance: many
j_gene: TRBJ2-3
CDR3nt: TGTGCCAGCAGCCTCAGACTAGCTAGCACAGATACGCAGTATTTT
CDR3aa: CASSLRLASTDTQYF

v_gene: TRBV11-3
d_gene: TRBD2
abundance: many
j_gene: TRBJ2-3
CDR3nt: TGTGCCAGCAGCTTACTAGCGGTGGAGACGCAGTATTTT
CDR3aa: CASSLLAVETQYF

v_gene: TRBV29-1
d_gene: -
abundance: many
j_gene: TRBJ1-1
CDR3nt: TGCAGCGTTCTCCAGGGAGACACTGAAGCTTTCTTT
CDR3aa: CSVLQGDTEAFF

v_gene: TRBV6-6
d_gene: -
abundance: few
j_gene: TRBJ1-1
CDR3nt: TGTGCCAGCAGCCTCACAGTGAACACTGAAGCTTTCTTT
CDR3aa: CASSLTVNTEAFF

v_gene: TRBV28
d_gene: -
abundance: few
j_gene: TRBJ1-5
CDR3nt: TGTGCCGGGGGCAGAAGCAATCAGCCCCAGCATTTT
CDR3aa: CAGGRSNQPQHF

v_gene: TRBV6-6
d_gene: -
abundance: many
j_gene: TRBJ1-4
CDR3nt: TGTGCCAGCAGTCGCGAAGGGGCAACTAATGAAAAACTGTTTTTT
CDR3aa: CASSREGATNEKLFF

v_gene: TRBV14
d_gene: -
abundance: -
j_gene: TRBJ2-1
CDR3nt: TGTGCCAGCGCCCGCTACGGTGAGCAGTTCTTC
CDR3aa: CASARYGEQFF

v_gene: TRBV19
d_gene: -
abundance: many
j_gene: TRBJ2-5
CDR3nt: TGTGCCAGTAGTAAGAACCCCGTCCAAGAGACCCAGTACTTC
CDR3aa: CASSKNPVQETQYF

v_gene: TRBV6-5
d_gene: TRBD2
abundance: many
j_gene: TRBJ2-3
CDR3nt: TGTGCCAGCAGCAAAACTAGCGGGTCGATAGATACGCAGTATTTT
CDR3aa: CASSKTSGSIDTQYF

v_gene: TRBV11-2
d_gene: -
abundance: many
j_gene: TRBJ1-1
CDR3nt: TGTGCCAGCAGCTTAGTCACTGAAGCTTTCTTT
CDR3aa: CASSLVTEAFF

v_gene: TRBV18
d_gene: -
abundance: many
j_gene: TRBJ1-5
CDR3nt: TGTGCCAGCTCCCCCCTCGGCGCGAGACAGCCCCAGCATTTT
CDR3aa: CASSPLGARQPQHF

v_gene: TRBV11-1
d_gene: -
abundance: -
j_gene: TRBJ2-7
CDR3nt: TGTGCCAGCAGCTTCGCACAGGGTGGCTACGAGCAGTACTTC
CDR3aa: CASSFAQGGYEQYF

v_gene: TRBV4-3
d_gene: -
abundance: many
j_gene: TRBJ2-1
CDR3nt: TGCGCCAGCAGCCAGGACAGAGGGCGGAAGGAGAATGAGCAGTTCTTC
CDR3aa: CASSQDRGRKENEQFF

v_gene: TRBV29-1
d_gene: -
abundance: many
j_gene: TRBJ2-3
CDR3nt: TGCAGCGTGGGGCTTCCAGATACGCAGTATTTT
CDR3aa: CSVGLPDTQYF

v_gene: TRBV10-2
d_gene: -
abundance: -
j_gene: TRBJ1-1
CDR3nt: TGCGCCAGCGGAGGCAGCAGTGAAGCTTTCTTT
CDR3aa: CASGGSSEAFF

v_gene: TRBV18
d_gene: TRBD1
abundance: few
j_gene: TRBJ1-2
CDR3nt: TGTGCCAGCTCACCCCTTGACGGGACAGGGTACAGTCCTTATGGCTACACCTTC
CDR3aa: CASSPLDGTGYSPYGYTF